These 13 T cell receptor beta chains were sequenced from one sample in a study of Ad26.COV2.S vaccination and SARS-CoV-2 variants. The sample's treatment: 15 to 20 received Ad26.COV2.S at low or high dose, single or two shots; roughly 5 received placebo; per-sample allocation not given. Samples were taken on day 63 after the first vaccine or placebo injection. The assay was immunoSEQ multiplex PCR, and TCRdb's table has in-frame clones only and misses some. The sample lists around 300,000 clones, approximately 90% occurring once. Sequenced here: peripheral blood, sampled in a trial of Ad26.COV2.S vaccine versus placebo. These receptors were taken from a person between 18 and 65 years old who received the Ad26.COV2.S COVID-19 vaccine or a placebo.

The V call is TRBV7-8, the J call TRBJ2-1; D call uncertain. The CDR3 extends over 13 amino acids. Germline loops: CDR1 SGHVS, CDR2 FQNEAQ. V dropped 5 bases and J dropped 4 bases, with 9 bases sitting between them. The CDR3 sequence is CASSGQEYNEQFF. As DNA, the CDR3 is TGTGCCAGCAGCGGCCAGGAGTACAATGAGCAGTTCTTC.

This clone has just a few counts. CDR3 residues: CATSRDWDRGDQPQHF. In DNA form, the CDR3 reads TGTGCCACCAGCAGAGACTGGGACAGGGGGGATCAGCCCCAGCATTTT. This chain joins TRBV15 and TRBJ1-5; 11 nucleotides align to TRBD1. The CDR3 covers 16 residues. The V gene end was trimmed by 0 bases and the J gene end by 5 bases; junction bases not matched to a gene: 3. Germline values: CDR1 LNHNV, CDR2 YYDKDF (reference sequence).

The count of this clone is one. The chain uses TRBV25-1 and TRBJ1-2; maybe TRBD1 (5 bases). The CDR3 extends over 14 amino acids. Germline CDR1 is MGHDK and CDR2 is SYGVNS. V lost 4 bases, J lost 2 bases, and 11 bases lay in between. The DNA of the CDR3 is TGTGCCAGCAGTGCAGGGACGGTCAACTATGGCTACACCTTC. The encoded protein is CASSAGTVNYGYTF.

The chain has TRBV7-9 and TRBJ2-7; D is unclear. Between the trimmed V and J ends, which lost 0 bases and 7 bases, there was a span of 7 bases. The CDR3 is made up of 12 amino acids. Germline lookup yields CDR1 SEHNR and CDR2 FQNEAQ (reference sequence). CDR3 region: CASSLAYGEQYF. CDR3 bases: TGTGCCAGCAGCTTAGCGTACGGGGAGCAGTACTTC. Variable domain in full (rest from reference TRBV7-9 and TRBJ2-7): DTGVSQNPRHKITKRGQNVTFRCDPISEHNRLYWYRQTLGQGPEFLTYFQNEAQLEKSRLLSDRFSAERPKGSFSTLEIQRTEQGDSAMYLCASSLAYGEQYFGPGTRLTVT.

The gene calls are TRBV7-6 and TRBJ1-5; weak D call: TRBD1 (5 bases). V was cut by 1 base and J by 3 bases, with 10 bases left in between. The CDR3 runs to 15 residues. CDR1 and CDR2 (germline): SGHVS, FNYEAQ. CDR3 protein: CASSLGGGNNQPQHF. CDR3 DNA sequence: TGTGCCAGCAGCTTAGGTGGGGGTAACAATCAGCCCCAGCATTTT.

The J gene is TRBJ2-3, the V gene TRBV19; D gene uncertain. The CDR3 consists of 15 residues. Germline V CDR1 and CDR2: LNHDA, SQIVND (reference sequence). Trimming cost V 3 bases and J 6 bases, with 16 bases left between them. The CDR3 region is CASSIDLARVDTQYF. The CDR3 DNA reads TGTGCCAGTAGTATCGATCTGGCTCGCGTTGATACGCAGTATTTT. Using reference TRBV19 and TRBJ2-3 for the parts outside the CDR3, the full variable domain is DGGITQSPKYLFRKEGQNVTLSCEQNLNHDAMYWYRQDPGQGLRLIYYSQIVNDFQKGDIAEGYSVSREKKESFPLTVTSAQKNPTAFYLCASSIDLARVDTQYFGPGTRLTVL.

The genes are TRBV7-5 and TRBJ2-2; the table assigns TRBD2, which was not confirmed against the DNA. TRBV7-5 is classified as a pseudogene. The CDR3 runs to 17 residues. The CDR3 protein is CVSTIWRGSENTGELFF. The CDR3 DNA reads TGTGTCTCGACAATATGGAGGGGATCCGAGAACACCGGGGAGCTGTTTTTT.

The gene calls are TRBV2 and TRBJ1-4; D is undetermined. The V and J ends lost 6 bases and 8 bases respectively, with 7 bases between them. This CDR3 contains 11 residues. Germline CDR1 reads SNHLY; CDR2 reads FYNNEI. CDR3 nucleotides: TGTGCCAGCAGGCCCAACGAAAAACTGTTTTTT. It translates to CASRPNEKLFF. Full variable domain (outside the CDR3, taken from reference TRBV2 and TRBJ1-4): EPEVTQTPSHQVTQMGQEVILRCVPISNHLYFYWYRQILGQKVEFLVSFYNNEISEKSEIFDDQFSVERPDGSNFTLKIRSTKLEDSAMYFCASRPNEKLFFGSGTQLSVL.

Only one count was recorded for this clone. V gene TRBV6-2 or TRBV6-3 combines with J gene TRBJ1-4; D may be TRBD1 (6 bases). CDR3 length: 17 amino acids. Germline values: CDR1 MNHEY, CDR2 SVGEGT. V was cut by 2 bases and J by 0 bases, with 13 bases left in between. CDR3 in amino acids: CASSYPAQGTTNEKLFF. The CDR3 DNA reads TGTGCCAGCAGTTACCCTGCGCAGGGGACAACTAATGAAAAACTGTTTTTT.

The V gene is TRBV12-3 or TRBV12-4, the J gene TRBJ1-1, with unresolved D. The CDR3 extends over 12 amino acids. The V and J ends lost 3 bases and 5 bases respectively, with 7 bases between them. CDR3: CASSLGWTEAFF. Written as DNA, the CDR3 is TGTGCCAGCAGTTTGGGGTGGACTGAAGCTTTCTTT.

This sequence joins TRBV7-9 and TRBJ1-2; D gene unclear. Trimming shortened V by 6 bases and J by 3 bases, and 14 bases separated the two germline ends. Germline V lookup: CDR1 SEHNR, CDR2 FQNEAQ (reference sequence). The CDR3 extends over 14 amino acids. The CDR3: CASREETLHYGYTF. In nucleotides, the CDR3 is TGTGCCAGCAGAGAGGAGACGCTACACTATGGCTACACCTTC.

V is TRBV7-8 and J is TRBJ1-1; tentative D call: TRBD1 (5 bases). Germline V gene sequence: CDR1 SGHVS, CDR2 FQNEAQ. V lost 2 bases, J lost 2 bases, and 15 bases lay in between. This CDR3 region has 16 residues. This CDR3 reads CASSLRGAGSNTEAFF. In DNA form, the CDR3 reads TGTGCCAGCAGCTTAAGGGGAGCAGGCTCCAACACTGAAGCTTTCTTT.

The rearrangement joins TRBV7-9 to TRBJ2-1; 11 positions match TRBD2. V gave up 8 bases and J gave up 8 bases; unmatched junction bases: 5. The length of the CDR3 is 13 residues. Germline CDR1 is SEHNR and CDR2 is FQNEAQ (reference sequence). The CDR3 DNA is TGTGCCAGCCGAACGGGACTAGCGGATGAGCAGTTCTTC. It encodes CASRTGLADEQFF.